These 18 T cell receptor beta chains came from one sample sequenced in a study of blood T cell repertoires in COVID-19. TCRdb keeps only in-frame clones here, not all; method: immunoSEQ multiplex PCR. The data hold 310,000 or so clones, with approximately 93% observed a single time. Material: peripheral blood. All receptors come from a woman aged 25 to 39 with COVID-19, enrolled during active disease.

This chain connects TRBV3-1 (or the pseudogene TRBV3-2) to TRBJ2-1; the D gene is possibly TRBD2 (5 bases). CDR1 and CDR2 (germline): LGHDT, YNNKEL (reference sequence). This CDR3 is built from 14 residues. V was pared by 11 bases and J by 0 bases, with 14 bases between. The CDR3 DNA sequence: TGTGCCGCGGAGGTCAAAAGCTCCTACAATGAGCAGTTCTTC. Its translation: CAAEVKSSYNEQFF.

The table lists this clone with a few counts. The chain links TRBV7-9 to TRBJ2-1, with a possible D match to TRBD2 (6 bases). Germline V gives CDR1 SEHNR, CDR2 FQNEAQ (reference sequence). The CDR3 totals 15 residues. The ends were cut back, 5 bases at V and 6 bases at J, with 17 bases in the middle. CDR3 protein: CASSPLLGGTNEQFF. The CDR3 DNA reads TGTGCCAGCAGCCCATTGCTTGGCGGGACCAATGAGCAGTTCTTC.

The V and J genes are TRBV5-1 and TRBJ1-1; possible D gene TRBD1, 6 bases. CDR1 is SGHRS and CDR2 is YFSETQ in the germline V gene. Trimming removed 5 bases at V and 5 bases at J, with 16 bases between. The CDR3 covers 14 residues. The CDR3 DNA reads as TGCGCCAGCAGTTGGGTTGGGGGCGCGACTGAAGCTTTCTTT. It translates to CASSWVGGATEAFF.

This clone appeared a few times. The chain joins TRBV4-1 to TRBJ2-3, with TRBD2 identical over 9 bases. Trimming at V came to 4 bases and at J to 4 bases, leaving 9 bases not matched to a gene. The CDR3 is made up of 16 amino acids. Germline V CDR1 and CDR2: MGHRA, YSYEKL. This CDR3 is CASSPPWREGADTQYF. In DNA, the CDR3 is TGCGCCAGCAGCCCGCCTTGGCGGGAGGGGGCAGATACGCAGTATTTT.

The rearrangement uses TRBV11-2 and TRBJ2-1; the D gene is possibly TRBD2 (6 bases). This CDR3 region has 16 residues. Trimming stripped 0 bases from V and 4 bases from J, with 13 bases between. Per germline, CDR1 SGHAT and CDR2 FQNNGV. The CDR3 region has the DNA TGTGCCAGCAGCTTAGATCCGGGAGACAATTACAATGAGCAGTTCTTC. Residues: CASSLDPGDNYNEQFF.

The rearrangement links TRBV7-3 to TRBJ2-5, with D tentatively TRBD1 (6 bases). Trimming removed 4 bases at V and 2 bases at J, with 20 bases between. CDR1 and CDR2 (germline): SGHTA, FQGTGA. This CDR3 has 17 amino acids. CDR3 amino acids: CASSSSSGTWGQETQYF. CDR3 nucleotides: TGTGCCAGCAGCTCCTCCTCGGGGACATGGGGACAAGAGACCCAGTACTTC. Full variable domain (outside the CDR3, taken from reference TRBV7-3 and TRBJ2-5): GAGVSQTPSNKVTEKGKYVELRCDPISGHTALYWYRQSLGQGPEFLIYFQGTGAADDSGLPNDRFFAVRPEGSVSTLKIQRTERGDSAVYLCASSSSSGTWGQETQYFGPGTRLLVL.

The chain carries TRBV4-1 and TRBJ1-2, with D tentatively TRBD1 (5 bases). This CDR3 comprises 16 residues. Germline V gene sequence: CDR1 MGHRA, CDR2 YSYEKL. V shed 2 bases and J shed 3 bases, with 16 bases lying between them. CDR3 amino acids: CASSQPWGMSDYGYTF. CDR3 nucleotides: TGCGCCAGCAGCCAACCATGGGGCATGAGTGACTATGGCTACACCTTC.

This sequence joins TRBV7-3 and TRBJ2-5, with 9 bases identical to TRBD2. Germline lookup yields CDR1 SGHTA and CDR2 FQGTGA. The CDR3 is 14 amino acids. Trimming removed 5 bases from V and 3 bases from J; junction bases left unmatched: 4. The CDR3 sequence is CASSKTSGKETQYF. The CDR3 DNA is TGTGCCAGCAGCAAGACTAGCGGTAAAGAGACCCAGTACTTC.

The chain employs TRBV13 and TRBJ2-7; TRBD1 might be the D (5 bases). The CDR3 runs 14 residues. Trimming took off 2 bases at V and 2 bases at J, with 10 bases between the two ends. Germline CDR1 PRHDT, CDR2 FYEKMQ (reference sequence). The CDR3 nucleotides read TGTGCCAGCAGCTTAAAGGGGTTTCCCTACGAGCAGTACTTC. Amino acid sequence: CASSLKGFPYEQYF.

The genes are TRBV4-2 and TRBJ2-3; D unclear. CDR1 is LGHNA and CDR2 is YNFKEQ in the germline V gene. The CDR3 contains 14 residues. The V end was cut by 2 bases, the J end by 0 bases, with 6 bases between. CDR3 residues: CASSQPPSTDTQYF. The CDR3 nucleotides are TGTGCCAGCAGCCAACCCCCTAGCACAGATACGCAGTATTTT.

The chain couples TRBV19 to TRBJ1-4, with 8 bases matching TRBD1. Germline trimming cut 8 bases from V and 8 bases from J; bases unmatched to any gene: 13. This CDR3 comprises 15 residues. Germline V gene lookup returns CDR1 LNHDA and CDR2 SQIVND (reference sequence). The CDR3 loop is CASRGPTGVTEKLFF. The CDR3 DNA follows: TGTGCCAGTCGAGGTCCGACAGGGGTTACAGAAAAACTGTTTTTT. The full variable domain, rest sourced from reference TRBV19 and TRBJ1-4, is DGGITQSPKYLFRKEGQNVTLSCEQNLNHDAMYWYRQDPGQGLRLIYYSQIVNDFQKGDIAEGYSVSREKKESFPLTVTSAQKNPTAFYLCASRGPTGVTEKLFFGSGTQLSVL.

This sequence joins TRBV18 and TRBJ2-1; D gene unclear. V shed 4 bases and J shed 7 bases, with 11 bases lying between them. CDR1 and CDR2 from the germline V gene are KGHSH and LQKENI. This CDR3 is built from 13 residues. CDR3 loop: CASSLSFGNEQFF. The DNA of the CDR3 is TGTGCCAGCTCACTTAGTTTTGGTAATGAGCAGTTCTTC.

This clone has only one observation. This chain joins TRBV24-1 and TRBJ2-1, with 8 positions matching TRBD1. Losses at the gene ends were 3 bases for V and 5 bases for J; bases not matched to a gene: 5. This CDR3 has 15 residues. Germline V lookup: CDR1 KGHDR, CDR2 SFDVKD. CDR3 loop: CATSDPGTGHNEQFF. The CDR3 region has the DNA TGTGCCACCAGTGATCCCGGGACAGGCCACAATGAGCAGTTCTTC.

V usage is TRBV4-1 and J usage is TRBJ2-7; D is uncertain. The CDR3 runs 13 residues. From germline, CDR1 is MGHRA and CDR2 YSYEKL. V lost 1 base and J 7 bases, leaving 11 bases between the germline ends. CDR3 loop: CASSQGQANEQYF. DNA for the CDR3: TGCGCCAGCAGCCAAGGTCAAGCGAATGAGCAGTACTTC.

This clone has more than one count but fewer than ten. This CDR3 is CATSREPSGYEQYF. CDR3 DNA: TGTGCCACCAGCAGAGAGCCTAGCGGGTACGAGCAGTACTTC. V usage is TRBV15 and J usage is TRBJ2-7; TRBD2 matches at 8 bases. V trimming: 0 bases; J trimming: 4 bases; junction bases outside the gene matches: 2. Per the germline V gene, CDR1 is LNHNV and CDR2 is YYDKDF (reference sequence). This CDR3 is 14 amino acids long.

This sequence joins TRBV9 and TRBJ1-5, with no clear D. The CDR3 sequence is 13 residues long. Germline CDR1 is SGDLS and CDR2 is YYNGEE. V lost 3 bases and J 2 bases, leaving 6 bases between the germline ends. In DNA, the CDR3 is TGTGCCAGCAGCGGACTGGGCAATCAGCCCCAGCATTTT. It encodes CASSGLGNQPQHF.

The chain employs TRBV5-1 and TRBJ1-1, with a weak D call TRBD1 (5 bases). Germline V lookup: CDR1 SGHRS, CDR2 YFSETQ. CDR3 length: 11 amino acids. Trimming left V 4 bases short and J 6 bases short, with 7 bases between. The CDR3 nucleotides read TGCGCCAGCAGCCAGGGCGCTGAAGCTTTCTTT. The encoded protein is CASSQGAEAFF.

The chain carries TRBV29-1 and TRBJ2-7; 14 bases fit TRBD2. The V and J ends lost 5 bases and 4 bases, in that order; junction bases with no gene match: 10. The CDR3 is 16 amino acids. From germline, CDR1 is SQVTM and CDR2 ANQGSEA. CDR3 residues: CSVTGTSGRIGYEQYF. CDR3 bases: TGCAGCGTTACCGGGACTAGCGGGAGAATTGGTTACGAGCAGTACTTC.